This entry lists 2 T cell receptor beta chains sequenced from one sample in a study of shared clonotypes between healthy human individuals. The assay was immunoSEQ multiplex PCR, and TCRdb's table has in-frame clones only and misses some. The repertoire includes 600,000 to 750,000 clones, 55% to 80% of them detected once, and more than 1.5% sits in the top ten. Material: memory CD4+ T cells sorted from blood. Subset meaning: CD45RA-negative fraction. The receptors stem from a woman younger than 45 in good health.

The chain has TRBV19 and TRBJ2-1; no reliable D call. Germline-derived CDR1 and CDR2 are LNHDA and SQIVND (reference sequence). CDR3 length equals 14 residues. V shed 6 bases and J shed 8 bases, with 17 bases lying between them. CDR3 DNA sequence: TGTGCCAGTAGGATTGGTCCTGAAGGCGATGAGCAGTTCTTC. Its protein is CASRIGPEGDEQFF.

In its sample, this clone was seen a few times. The chain combines TRBV2 with TRBJ2-3, with TRBD2 identical over 10 bases. Per the germline V gene, CDR1 is SNHLY and CDR2 is FYNNEI. This CDR3 comprises 16 residues. Trimming at V came to 4 bases and at J to 1 base, leaving 5 bases not matched to a gene. CDR3 nucleotides: TGTGCCAGCAGTGTTAGCGGGGGGAGAGGCACAGATACGCAGTATTTT. It is translated as CASSVSGGRGTDTQYF.